This passage covers 15 T cell receptor beta chains from one sample sequenced in a study of human CD8 memory T cell subsets. Investigators built TCR beta libraries using UMI-labeled 5' RACE. One entry per CDR3 protein, called by TCRdb with MiXCR from the 5' RACE reads. The sample has around 8,200 distinct CDR3 sequences, 3% to 5% seen once. Sequenced input: CD8+ T cells from PBMCs. The receptors shown here come from a human donor in good health.

V usage is TRBV20-1 and J usage is TRBJ2-1, with D possibly matching TRBD1 (6 bases). Trimming removed 6 bases from V and 5 bases from J, with 14 bases in between. Germline CDR1 reads DFQATT; CDR2 reads SNEGSKA (reference sequence). This CDR3 is built from 13 residues. For the CDR3, the DNA is TGCAGTGCGGAGAGAGGGGACAACAATGAGCAGTTCTTC. Translated, it gives CSAERGDNNEQFF.

This clonotype has a count of ten or more. The chain joins TRBV5-4 to TRBJ2-1, with 7 bases that match TRBD2. The length of the CDR3 is 15 residues. V dropped 1 base and J dropped 4; count of bases not matched to a gene: 5. Germline V gives CDR1 SGHNT, CDR2 YYREEE (reference sequence). CDR3 sequence: CASSLRGEGYNEQFF. CDR3 DNA: TGTGCCAGCAGCTTGCGGGGGGAAGGTTACAATGAGCAGTTCTTC.

There are many counts of this clonotype. J is TRBJ1-5 and V is TRBV7-8; D remains ambiguous. The CDR3 contains 16 residues. Germline V gene data show CDR1 as SGHVS and CDR2 as FQNEAQ. Trimming removed 5 bases at V and 7 bases at J, with 21 bases between. The CDR3 sequence is CASSLPGPRGLQPQHF. The CDR3 region has the DNA TGTGCCAGCAGCCTCCCAGGTCCGCGGGGTTTACAGCCCCAGCATTTT.

This clonotype occurred many times. This chain links TRBV20-1 with TRBJ2-7, with 9 bases aligning to TRBD1. The V gene's germline CDR1 is DFQATT and CDR2 SNEGSKA (reference sequence). This CDR3 spans 15 amino acids. V lost 3 bases, J lost 2 bases, and 8 bases stayed unmatched. DNA of the CDR3: TGCAGTGCTAGCCTCCGGGACAGGGCCCCCTACGAGCAGTACTTC. Residues: CSASLRDRAPYEQYF.

In this sample, this clonotype is medium-sized (0.01 to 0.1%). CDR3 sequence: CASGTGIYNEQFF. The CDR3 region has the DNA TGTGCTAGTGGGACAGGGATCTACAATGAGCAGTTCTTC. The V call is TRBV12-5, the J call TRBJ2-1; 7 nucleotides match TRBD1. The V gene's germline CDR1 is LGHNT and CDR2 FRNRAP. The CDR3 totals 13 residues. V shed 6 bases and J 3 bases; nucleotides not matched to a gene: 2.

The chain is built from TRBV11-2 and TRBJ2-7; 8 nucleotides line up with TRBD1. V dropped 0 bases and J dropped 5; count of bases not matched to a gene: 15. The germline gives CDR1 SGHAT, CDR2 FQNNGV. The CDR3 is made up of 18 amino acids. In DNA form, the CDR3 reads TGTGCCAGCAGCTTAGATCCTGAGGACAGGGTGGCAGGCAACGAGCAGTACTTC. Amino acids: CASSLDPEDRVAGNEQYF.

This clonotype occurred once. The rearrangement joins TRBV6-2 or TRBV6-3 to TRBJ2-1, with TRBD1 as a possible D gene (6 bases). The J call is in doubt because the DNA end fits TRBJ2-7 better. The CDR3 runs to 16 residues. Germline values: CDR1 MNHEY, CDR2 SVGEGT. The CDR3 sequence: CASSLTGRVAYNEQYF. The CDR3 DNA follows: TGTGCCAGCAGCCTCACAGGGCGCGTGGCCTACAATGAGCAGTACTTC.

In this sample, this clonotype turned up many times. The gene calls are TRBV6-1 and TRBJ2-3; the D is unclear. This CDR3 region has 16 residues. The V end lost 1 base, the J end lost 1 base, and 12 bases lay between the germline ends. CDR1 MNHNS and CDR2 SASEGT come from the germline V gene. In nucleotides, the CDR3 is TGTGCCAGCAGTGAAGTCGTGGGATTCGGCACAGATACGCAGTATTTT. It yields the protein CASSEVVGFGTDTQYF.

This clonotype has a handful of counts. The chain employs TRBV9 and TRBJ2-5; TRBD2 agrees at 8 bases. V gave up 3 bases and J gave up 4 bases; unmatched junction bases: 8. The CDR3 runs 15 residues. Germline V CDR1 and CDR2: SGDLS, YYNGEE. The CDR3 sequence is CASSAEAGAAETQYF. The CDR3 DNA follows: TGTGCCAGCAGCGCGGAAGCGGGAGCGGCAGAGACCCAGTACTTC.

For this clonotype: It may be a read error: a sequence one base away is much more abundant. The chain joins TRBV19 to TRBJ2-1; D call uncertain. The CDR3 totals 14 residues. Germline loops: CDR1 LNHDA, CDR2 SQIVND (reference sequence). V lost 4 bases to trimming and J lost 0 bases, with 7 bases between them. This chain's CDR3 is CASSKGCSYNEQFF. CDR3 sequence (DNA): TGTGCCAGTAGTAAAGGGTGCTCCTACAATGAGCAGTTCTTC.

This clonotype was picked up many times. The chain uses TRBV7-9 and TRBJ1-1; D is ambiguous. The germline V gene has CDR1 SEHNR and CDR2 FQNEAQ (reference sequence). The CDR3 is made up of 13 amino acids. Between the trimmed V and J ends, which lost 1 base and 1 base, there was a span of 4 bases. Here the CDR3 reads CASSLGENTEAFF. The CDR3, as DNA: TGTGCCAGCAGCTTAGGGGAGAACACTGAAGCTTTCTTT.

This clonotype is labeled as medium-sized. The chain uses TRBV20-1 and TRBJ2-4; D possibly uses TRBD1 or TRBD2 (5 bases each). CDR1 is DFQATT and CDR2 is SNEGSKA in the germline V gene (reference sequence). Between the trimmed V and J ends, which lost 1 base and 9 bases, there was a span of 19 bases. This CDR3 has 15 amino acids. The CDR3 bases are TGCAGTGCTAGAGCAGGGCTAGCCGGCCCGAGCATTCAGTACTTC. Protein sequence: CSARAGLAGPSIQYF.

This clonotype was found many times. The chain carries TRBV6-5 and TRBJ2-1; D remains unclear. This CDR3 region has 12 residues. The germline CDR1 and CDR2 sequences are MNHEY and SVGAGI. Trimming removed 0 bases at V and 7 bases at J, with 4 bases between. The CDR3 loop reads CASSYSWNEQFF. CDR3 nucleotide sequence: TGTGCCAGCAGTTACTCATGGAATGAGCAGTTCTTC.

By sample fraction, this clonotype is medium-sized (0.01 to 0.1%). The chain combines TRBV28 with TRBJ1-1, with D hard to call. This CDR3 has 15 amino acids. V lost 4 bases and J lost 4, with 16 bases in between. Germline CDR1 and CDR2: MDHEN and SYDVKM. CDR3 DNA sequence: TGTGCCAGCAGTTATGTCCCTGGAGGGATCACTGAAGCTTTCTTT. It codes for CASSYVPGGITEAFF. Drawing the rest from reference TRBV28 and TRBJ1-1, the complete variable domain is DVKVTQSSRYLVKRTGEKVFLECVQDMDHENMFWYRQDPGLGLRLIYFSYDVKMKEKGDIPEGYSVSREKKERFSLILESASTNQTSMYLCASSYVPGGITEAFFGQGTRLTVV.

This clonotype was picked up a small number of times. This chain connects TRBV13 to TRBJ2-1, with 10 bases that match TRBD2. The ends lost 5 bases at V and 2 bases at J; junction bases unmatched: 15. This CDR3 has 19 residues. Germline V gene data show CDR1 as PRHDT and CDR2 as FYEKMQ (reference sequence). The CDR3 protein is CASSPGASGGTRAYNEQFF. The CDR3 DNA reads as TGTGCCAGCAGCCCCGGGGCTAGCGGGGGCACCCGTGCCTACAATGAGCAGTTCTTC. Full variable domain (missing parts from reference TRBV13 and TRBJ2-1): AAGVIQSPRHLIKEKRETATLKCYPIPRHDTVYWYQQGPGQDPQFLISFYEKMQSDKGSIPDRFSAQQFSDYHSELNMSSLELGDSALYFCASSPGASGGTRAYNEQFFGPGTRLTVL.